This T cell receptor (beta chain) was sequenced during a study of spatial heterogeneity in lung cancer (dated by TCRdb to the late 2010s). General notes on the study: More beta-chain than alpha-chain transcripts were consistently detected, likely reflecting higher beta-chain transcript abundance. The study linked features of the TCR repertoire to counts of nonsynonymous mutations, which were determined by whole-exome sequencing of tumor tissue. The study quantitatively compared TCR alpha and beta repertoires across multiple tumor regions, matched nontumor lung and blood in non-small cell lung cancer. In the raw uncorrected reads, each unique combination of TCR and UMI appeared more than ten times on average. In tumor regions, TCR transcript counts showed a strong correlation with a T cell transcriptional module score from matched bulk RNA-seq. Both alpha and beta chains were TCR-sequenced in roughly 200 tumor regions, some 64 matched nontumor lung samples and over 55 PBMC samples obtained at surgery. What the authors observed across the whole study: Counts of ubiquitous and regional expanded TCRs were found to correlate with counts of ubiquitous and regional nonsynonymous mutations, respectively. TCR-seq coverage of tumor T cells was estimated to be only approximately 7% for alpha chains and more than 11% for beta chains. Confirming at a functional level the hypothesis that regional TCRs recognize regional mutations was considered to require additional single-cell paired TCR alpha and beta sequencing. The tumor nonsynonymous mutation count correlated with the number of expanded intratumoral alpha and beta TCRs.

On this clonotype: No antigen is known for it. No per-base quality is available; no much larger clone lies one base away.

The V end loses 6 bases and the J end loses 0 bases, and a stretch of 19 bases separates them. CDR1 and CDR2, looked up from the germline V gene, are MDHEN and SYDVKM. From cysteine to phenylalanine, the CDR3 is 17 amino acids long. Only CDR3 DNA is held: 51 bases, read in frame from base 1. The method was 5' RACE. Instrument used: NextSeq 500. The TCR library protocol attached a unique molecular identifier to each TCR cDNA molecule to allow correction of PCR and sequencing errors. The original pipeline was this. TCR identification, UMI-based error correction and CDR3 extraction were all carried out with Decombinator tools. Expanded TCRs were defined as those above a frequency of 2 per 1,000, corresponding to the top 1% of the tumor frequency distribution. Expanded tumor TCRs were classed as regional if statistically deemed absent (corrected P<0.05) from at least one tumor region, otherwise ubiquitous. Rényi diversity was computed with the R vegan package after subsampling each repertoire 100 times to 5,000 TCRs. CDR3 similarity networks were constructed using string-kernel similarity of amino acid triplets, with links drawn between CDR3s whose pairwise similarity was above 0.82. TCRdb cleaned the public reads at Q25 with fastp, built clones with MiXCR and kept in-frame beta chains. Identical CDR3 protein sequences are pooled into one entry, listed with their most common genes and DNA. The V and J calls and clone size are TCRdb's, not the authors'. The sample table shows 20,000 to 30,000 distinct CDR3 sequences, and roughly 8.6% are seen once. The ten biggest clones cover 7.7% of the sample.

According to the study, the label for this sample's time point signals: sample taken at primary tumor resection. The donors were 72 patients from the lung TRACERx cohort who had early-stage, untreated non-small cell lung cancer. Without any cell sorting, TCR sequencing was performed on whole RNA extracted either from tumor and nontumor lung tissue or from cryopreserved PBMC samples. Only patients with enough RNA available from two or more tumor regions were chosen for TCR sequencing. A lung pathologist reviewed the tumor and adjacent nontumor lung specimens before the specimens were selected. The sequence was obtained from a male donor with early-stage non-small cell lung cancer. The receptor chain draws on TRBV28 and TRBJ2-3; the best D guess is TRBD1, with 7 bases matching. Here the sequenced sample was lung tumor tissue, taken at surgery. The DNA sequence reads TGTGCCAGCAGCCGGACCGGGGGACAGACTAGCACAGATACGCAGTATTTT. Its translation is CASSRTGGQTSTDTQYF.